This entry concerns a single TCR beta chain. Its antigen remains unidentified. No per-base quality is available; no much larger clone lies one base away. The data are from a study of blood T cell repertoires in COVID-19 (dated by TCRdb to 2020 to 2022). For the wider study: The collaborator samples originated in the United States, Italy and Spain and spanned the acute and convalescent phases of COVID-19. Samples came from the ongoing ImmuneRACE study (first 160 participants) plus 1,254 subjects from 6 global collaborators. The repertoires were made available in a free public database intended to serve as a resource for research on the immune response to SARS-CoV-2. The material from the prospective study consisted of cDNA or gDNA derived from T cells, B-cell-depleted T cells, or PBMCs. Subjects who had been exposed to COVID-19, were actively infected with it, or had recovered from it provided the deeply sampled blood TCRbeta repertoires that made up the dataset. Sample metadata almost always included a de-identified subject ID, COVID-19 status, age in years and sex. Where available, HLA class I and class II types were obtained from metadata supplied by the sample provider rather than from assay-based typing.

Study-level results and caveats: How much clinical and demographic metadata was included differed by source and by participant, and the metadata was provided uncurated.

In Seattle, one collaborating source enrolled patients while the infection was active and tracked those patients longitudinally over the course of disease. The collaborating institutions used their own protocols to collect whole blood in K2EDTA tubes. For TCRbeta analysis, collaborator samples were shipped as frozen whole blood, as isolated PBMCs, or as DNA extracted from either sample type. For CDR1 and CDR2, the germline V gene lists KGHDR and SFDVKD. The V and J ends are trimmed by 2 bases and 1 base, leaving 4 bases between them. The CDR3 sequence holds 13 residues, the cysteine and phenylalanine included. Only the CDR3 DNA is retained, 39 bases long and in frame from the first base. TCRbeta CDR3 regions were amplified from genomic DNA using the immunoSEQ Assay, a bias-controlled multiplex PCR. The source study handled its data this way. Within the assay, amplification of reference gene primers was used to estimate how many nucleated cells each sample contained. Sequence reads were collapsed and filtered to measure the absolute abundance of every unique TCRbeta CDR3 rearrangement. For each sample, productive Simpson clonality was calculated by taking the square root of Simpson's diversity index across productive rearrangements. Imported from immuneACCESS, the table was reduced by TCRdb to in-frame sequences with V and J called. These copies leave out some clones; in studies compared against another copy, an unresolved V gene accounts for under half, and the cause of the remainder is not known. From that table come the V and J calls and clone size; the DNA was used to work out D and trimming. For this sample there are about 260,000 clones; approximately 91% appear just once. Approximately 2.6% of the sample lies in the top ten.

The chain uses TRBV24-1 and TRBJ1-1; no D gene can be assigned with confidence. The sample consisted of peripheral blood. The receptor was isolated from a person aged 18-35 years with COVID-19, enrolled during active disease. The CDR3: CATSDWPNTEAFF. The DNA sequence reads TGTGCCACCAGTGATTGGCCGAACACTGAAGCTTTCTTT.